This TCR beta chain was identified in a study of beta chain features in type 1 diabetes. Study results and caveats: Naive, central memory and regulatory TCRB repertoires appeared more similar among patients than healthy donors.

This clone came up a few times. Antigen: not known. Other DNA sequences of this sample code for an identical CDR3. The V and J ends lost 5 bases and 4 bases respectively, with 14 bases between them. The CDR3 totals 14 residues. Germline V gene sequence: CDR1 SGHTA, CDR2 FQGNSA. Reverse transcription of all isolated RNA meant that expressed TCRB transcripts were sequenced. Clones were sequenced by immunoSEQ multiplex PCR, and TCRdb holds only the in-frame ones, with some missing. This table has around 300,000 clones, 9.5% to 12% appearing once. Sequencing was performed on naive CD4+ T cells from blood. The chain joins TRBV7-2 to TRBJ1-1; TRBD1 is a possible D gene (5 bases). This sequence originates from a woman in her twenties or thirties in good health. This CDR3 is CASSPTRGSTEAFF. For the CDR3, the DNA is TGTGCCAGCAGCCCGACCCGGGGGAGCACTGAAGCTTTCTTT.